This entry lists 20 T cell receptor beta chains sequenced from one sample in a study of monozygotic twins with inflammatory bowel disease. TCRdb reanalyzed the 5' RACE reads and collapses them to one entry per CDR3 protein, without DNA. The table lists a few hundred thousand distinct CDR3 sequences. Sequencing used blood. The origin of the receptors is a human donor with ulcerative colitis or Crohn's disease, or a healthy co-twin of an affected twin (not recorded which).

J is TRBJ1-2 and V is TRBV28; there is no DNA to check the TCRdb D call of TRBD1. This CDR3 has 17 amino acids. The germline gives CDR1 MDHEN, CDR2 SYDVKM. This CDR3 is CASSLKRDSQKKDGYTF.

V gene TRBV7-2 combines with J gene TRBJ2-5; the D call of TRBD1 rests on TCRdb alone, since no DNA is present to check it. Germline loops: CDR1 SGHTA, CDR2 FQGNSA. The CDR3 runs to 14 residues. CDR3 residues: CASSLSRTVETQYF.

V gene TRBV20-1 combines with J gene TRBJ2-3; with no DNA, the TCRdb D assignment of TRBD2 cannot be verified. The CDR3 consists of 21 residues. Germline V gives CDR1 DFQATT, CDR2 SNEGSKA (reference sequence). This CDR3 reads CSARDLWGGAGGPLNTDTQYF.

The V call is TRBV5-1, the J call TRBJ2-4; with no DNA, the TCRdb D assignment of TRBD1 cannot be verified. The germline V gene has CDR1 SGHRS and CDR2 YFSETQ. The CDR3 is made up of 13 amino acids. The CDR3 sequence: CASPGQGRNIQYF.

The V and J genes are TRBV20-1 and TRBJ1-3. Germline V gene data show CDR1 as DFQATT and CDR2 as SNEGSKA (reference sequence). This CDR3 region has 13 residues. The CDR3 sequence: CSARPSSGNTIYF.

The CDR3 protein is CASSIGGSAYEQYF. The chain links TRBV28 to TRBJ2-7; TCRdb outputs TRBD1, but without DNA this stays unchecked. In germline, CDR1 is MDHEN, CDR2 SYDVKM. The CDR3 runs 14 residues.

The chain is built from TRBV20-1 and TRBJ1-5; TCRdb's assignment of TRBD1 cannot be checked, as there is no DNA. The germline gives CDR1 DFQATT, CDR2 SNEGSKA (reference sequence). CDR3 size: 14 residues. The CDR3 sequence: CSAGESLRGQPQHF.

V usage is TRBV6-2 or TRBV6-3 and J usage is TRBJ1-2. Germline CDR1 MNHEY, CDR2 SVGEGT. The CDR3 covers 15 residues. The CDR3 sequence: CASSYLRAANYGYTF.

The rearrangement joins TRBV24-1 to TRBJ2-1; without DNA, the TCRdb call of TRBD1 cannot be checked. Germline lookup yields CDR1 KGHDR and CDR2 SFDVKD. This CDR3 spans 17 amino acids. The CDR3 here is CATSDFPGRGLVDEQFF.

This chain uses TRBV30 with TRBJ1-5; TCRdb returns TRBD1, unconfirmable since there is no DNA. Germline CDR1 reads GTSNPN; CDR2 reads SVGIG (reference sequence). CDR3 length equals 16 residues. CDR3 protein: CAWSVLGQGPTRPQHF.

The rearrangement joins TRBV5-6 to TRBJ2-4; TCRdb reports TRBD2, a call that lacks DNA to check it against. CDR1 SGHDT and CDR2 YYEEEE come from the germline V gene. This CDR3 region has 17 residues. The CDR3 sequence is CASSLAGGGSAKNIQYF.

The V and J genes are TRBV20-1 and TRBJ2-3; the TCRdb D gene call, TRBD2, has no DNA to confirm it. CDR1 and CDR2 from the germline V gene are DFQATT and SNEGSKA (reference sequence). This CDR3 is 15 amino acids long. CDR3 loop: CSAPAVGVRVDTQYF.

This sequence joins TRBV10-3 and TRBJ1-2; TCRdb gives TRBD1 as the D gene, but with no DNA this cannot be confirmed. Germline-derived CDR1 and CDR2 are ENHRY and SYGVKD. The CDR3 has 18 residues. The CDR3 is CAISEKQTPGTANYGYTF.

The chain joins TRBV5-1 to TRBJ1-6; the D call of TRBD1 rests on TCRdb alone, since no DNA is present to check it. This CDR3 has 16 residues. Germline values: CDR1 SGHRS, CDR2 YFSETQ. The CDR3 loop is CASSLTGRGSNSPLHF.

The chain employs TRBV12-3 or TRBV12-4 and TRBJ2-1; TCRdb lists TRBD1, though no DNA is available to test this call. This CDR3 comprises 15 residues. The CDR3 loop is CASSSDRGRANEQFF.

The genes are TRBV2 and TRBJ2-7; lacking DNA, the TRBD1 call made by TCRdb goes unchecked. Germline V gene sequence: CDR1 SNHLY, CDR2 FYNNEI. This CDR3 is built from 15 residues. CDR3 sequence: CASSSTGTGGHEQYF.

The chain is built from TRBV29-1 and TRBJ2-7; TCRdb's D call of TRBD2 is untestable without DNA. The CDR3 sequence is 14 residues long. CDR1 and CDR2 from the germline V gene are SQVTM and ANQGSEA. CDR3 residues: CSVKTSGSSYEQYF.

This chain uses TRBV20-1 with TRBJ1-5; checking the TCRdb D call of TRBD1 is not possible without DNA. The CDR3 is 14 amino acids. Looked up from germline, CDR1 is DFQATT and CDR2 is SNEGSKA (reference sequence). CDR3 in amino acids: CSASGQGANQPQHF.

The J gene is TRBJ2-5, the V gene TRBV12-3 or TRBV12-4; the D gene TCRdb calls, TRBD1, cannot be checked with no DNA. The CDR3 covers 15 residues. The CDR3: CASSENGHLQETQYF.

The rearrangement uses TRBV20-1 and TRBJ2-4; the TCRdb D gene call, TRBD1, has no DNA to confirm it. CDR1 is DFQATT, CDR2 SNEGSKA, per germline (reference sequence). This CDR3 is 18 amino acids long. Here the CDR3 reads CSARGAGSGWTAKNIQYF.